The T cell receptor beta chain under discussion was sequenced for a study of T cells after yellow fever vaccination. TCRdb used MiXCR to reprocess the 5' RACE reads, holding one entry per CDR3 protein. Of 300,000 or so distinct CDR3 sequences listed, roughly 8.4% are singletons. The TCR originated in a man aged 18 to 35 who received the YFV17D yellow fever vaccine. The sequencing used PBMCs, collected more than 40 days after the first yellow fever vaccination.

CDR3 coding DNA: TGTGCCAGCAGCTTAGTGGGGGGTGTCGGCTATGGCTACACCTTC. Amino acids: CASSLVGGVGYGYTF. The chain has TRBV7-8 and TRBJ1-2; TRBD1 is a possible D gene (5 bases). Trimming pared 1 base from V and 4 bases from J, leaving 13 bases between. The germline V gene encodes CDR1 SGHVS and CDR2 FQNEAQ. The CDR3 loop spans 15 amino acids. Based on the CDR3 plus reference TRBV7-8 and TRBJ1-2, the full variable domain is GAGVSQSPRYKVAKRGQDVALRCDPISGHVSLFWYQQALGQGPEFLTYFQNEAQLDKSGLPSDRFFAERPEGSVSTLKIQRTQQEDSAVYLCASSLVGGVGYGYTFGSGTRLTVV.